Sequencing of this TCR beta chain was carried out in a study of beta chain features in type 1 diabetes. The V gene end was trimmed by 3 bases and the J gene end by 1 base; junction bases not matched to a gene: 8. From germline, CDR1 is MDHEN and CDR2 SYDVKM. This CDR3 comprises 18 residues. The whole isolated RNA underwent reverse transcription, so sequencing captured expressed TCRB transcripts. The repertoire was sequenced with immunoSEQ multiplex PCR; TCRdb's copy has only in-frame clones and lacks some. The sample shows approximately 380,000 clones, approximately 16% of them seen only once. In total, each donor contributed a single heparinised blood draw that averaged approximately 120 mL.

Sequenced input: naive CD4+ T cells from blood. This chain joins TRBV28 and TRBJ2-1; 11 nucleotides align to TRBD2. The clonotype comes from a woman under 30 in good health. The CDR3 DNA sequence: TGTGCCAGCAGTTTCCCGGTAGCGGGAGGGTTGTCCTACAATGAGCAGTTCTTC. Translated, it gives CASSFPVAGGLSYNEQFF.